One T cell receptor beta chain is described in this entry. The Seattle patients joined while their infection was active and were tracked longitudinally afterward. Per the authors' pipeline: Nucleated cell counts were estimated from reference gene primer amplification. TCRdb's copy holds only in-frame clones and misses some; the assay was immunoSEQ multiplex PCR. V and J calls and clone size are given by that table; D and trimming were obtained from the DNA. The table has about 160,000 clones, about 80% seen once. The CDR3 totals 15 residues. V lost 3 bases and J 3 bases, leaving 12 bases between the germline ends. Germline V lookup: CDR1 SEHNR, CDR2 FQNEAQ (reference sequence). These data originate in a study of blood T cell repertoires in COVID-19. Across the whole study: Acute-phase and convalescent COVID-19 samples originated in the United States, Italy and Spain.

V gene TRBV7-9 combines with J gene TRBJ1-3, with D possibly matching TRBD1 (5 bases). The origin of this receptor is a woman in her thirties or forties with COVID-19, enrolled during active disease. The sample was peripheral blood. The CDR3 DNA reads as TGTGCCAGCAGCTTTTCTGACAGAAGTGGAAACACCATATATTTT. Translation gives CASSFSDRSGNTIYF.